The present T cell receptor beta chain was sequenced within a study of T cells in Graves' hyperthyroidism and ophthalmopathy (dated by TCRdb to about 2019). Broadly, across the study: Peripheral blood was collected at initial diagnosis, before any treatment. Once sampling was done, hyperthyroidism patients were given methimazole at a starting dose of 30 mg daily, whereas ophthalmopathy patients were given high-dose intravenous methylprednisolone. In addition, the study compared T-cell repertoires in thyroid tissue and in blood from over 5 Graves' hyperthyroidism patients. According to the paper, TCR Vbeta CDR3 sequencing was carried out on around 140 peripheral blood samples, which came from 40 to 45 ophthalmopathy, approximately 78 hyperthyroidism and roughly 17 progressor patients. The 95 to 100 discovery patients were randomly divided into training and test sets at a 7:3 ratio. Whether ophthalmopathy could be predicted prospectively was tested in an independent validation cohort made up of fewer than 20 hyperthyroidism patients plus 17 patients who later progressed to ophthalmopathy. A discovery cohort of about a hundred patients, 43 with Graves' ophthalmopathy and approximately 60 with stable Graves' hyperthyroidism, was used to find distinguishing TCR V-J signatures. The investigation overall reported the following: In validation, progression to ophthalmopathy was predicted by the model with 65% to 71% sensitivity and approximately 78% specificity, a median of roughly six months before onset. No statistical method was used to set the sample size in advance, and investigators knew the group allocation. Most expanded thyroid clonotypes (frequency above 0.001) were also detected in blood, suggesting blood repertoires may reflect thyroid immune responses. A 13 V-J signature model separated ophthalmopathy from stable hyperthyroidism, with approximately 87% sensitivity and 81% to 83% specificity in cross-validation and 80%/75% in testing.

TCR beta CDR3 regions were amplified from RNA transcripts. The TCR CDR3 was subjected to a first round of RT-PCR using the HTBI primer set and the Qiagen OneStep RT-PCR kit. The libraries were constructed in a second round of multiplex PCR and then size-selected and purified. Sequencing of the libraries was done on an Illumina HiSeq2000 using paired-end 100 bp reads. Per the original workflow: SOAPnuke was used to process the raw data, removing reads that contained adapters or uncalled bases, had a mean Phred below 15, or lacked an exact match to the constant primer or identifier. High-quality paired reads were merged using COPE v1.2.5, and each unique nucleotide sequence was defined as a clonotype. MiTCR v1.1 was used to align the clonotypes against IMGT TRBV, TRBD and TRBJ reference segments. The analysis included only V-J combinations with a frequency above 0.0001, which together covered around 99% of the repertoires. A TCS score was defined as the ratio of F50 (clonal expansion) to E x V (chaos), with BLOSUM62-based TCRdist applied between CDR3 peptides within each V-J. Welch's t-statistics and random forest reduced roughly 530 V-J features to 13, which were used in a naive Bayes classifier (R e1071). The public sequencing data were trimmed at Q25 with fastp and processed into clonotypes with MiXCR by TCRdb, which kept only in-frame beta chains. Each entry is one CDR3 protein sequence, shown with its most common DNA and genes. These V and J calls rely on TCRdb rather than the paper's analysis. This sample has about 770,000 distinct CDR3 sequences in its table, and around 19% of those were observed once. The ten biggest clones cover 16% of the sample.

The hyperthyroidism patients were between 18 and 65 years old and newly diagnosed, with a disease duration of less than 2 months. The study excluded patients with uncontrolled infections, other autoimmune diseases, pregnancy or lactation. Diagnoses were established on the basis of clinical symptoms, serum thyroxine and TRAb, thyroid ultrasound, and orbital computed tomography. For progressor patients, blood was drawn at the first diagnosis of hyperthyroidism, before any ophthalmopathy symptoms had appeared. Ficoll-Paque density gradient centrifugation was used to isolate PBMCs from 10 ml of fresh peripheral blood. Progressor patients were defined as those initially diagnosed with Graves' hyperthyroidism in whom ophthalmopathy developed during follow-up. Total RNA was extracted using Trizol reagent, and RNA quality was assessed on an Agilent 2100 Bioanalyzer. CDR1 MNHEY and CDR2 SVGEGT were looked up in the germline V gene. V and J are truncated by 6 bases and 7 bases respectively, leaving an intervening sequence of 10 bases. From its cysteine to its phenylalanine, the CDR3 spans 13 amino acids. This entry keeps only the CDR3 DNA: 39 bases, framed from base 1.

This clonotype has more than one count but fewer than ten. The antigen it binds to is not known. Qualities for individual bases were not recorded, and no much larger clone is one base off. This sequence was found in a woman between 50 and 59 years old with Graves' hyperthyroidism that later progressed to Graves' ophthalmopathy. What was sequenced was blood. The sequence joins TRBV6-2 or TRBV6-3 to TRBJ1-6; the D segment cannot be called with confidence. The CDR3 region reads CASSQRLNSPLHF. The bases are TGTGCCAGCAGCCAACGATTGAATTCACCCCTCCACTTT.